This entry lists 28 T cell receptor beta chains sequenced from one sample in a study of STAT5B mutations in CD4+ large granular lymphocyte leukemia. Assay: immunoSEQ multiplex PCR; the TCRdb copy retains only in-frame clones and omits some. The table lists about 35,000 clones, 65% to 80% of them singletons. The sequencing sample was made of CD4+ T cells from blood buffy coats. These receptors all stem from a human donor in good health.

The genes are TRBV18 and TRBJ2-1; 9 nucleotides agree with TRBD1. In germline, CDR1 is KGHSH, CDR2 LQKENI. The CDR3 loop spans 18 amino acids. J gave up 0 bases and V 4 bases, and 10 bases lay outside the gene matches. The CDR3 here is CASSQQGAVGGSYNEQFF. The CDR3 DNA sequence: TGTGCCAGCTCACAACAGGGGGCGGTGGGAGGCTCCTACAATGAGCAGTTCTTC.

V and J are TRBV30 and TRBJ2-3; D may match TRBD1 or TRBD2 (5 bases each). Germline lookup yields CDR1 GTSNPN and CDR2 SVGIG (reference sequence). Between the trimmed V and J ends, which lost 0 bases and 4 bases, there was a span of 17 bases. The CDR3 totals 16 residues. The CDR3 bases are TGTGCCTGGAGTGTACGAAGGACACCCGGGGCAGATACGCAGTATTTT. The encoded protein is CAWSVRRTPGADTQYF. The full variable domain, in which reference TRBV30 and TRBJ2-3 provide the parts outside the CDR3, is SQTIHQWPATLVQPVGSPLSLECTVEGTSNPNLYWYRQAAGRGLQLLFYSVGIGQISSEVPQNLSASRPQDRQFILSSKKLLLSDSGFYLCAWSVRRTPGADTQYFGPGTRLTVL.

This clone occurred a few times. The CDR3, as DNA: TGTGCCAGCAAGGTCGGTGTCCAGTCCACTGAAGCTTTCTTT. Residues: CASKVGVQSTEAFF. The V call is TRBV2, the J call TRBJ1-1; no definite D call. CDR1 and CDR2 from the germline V gene are SNHLY and FYNNEI. The CDR3 spans 14 residues. V was cut by 7 bases and J by 4 bases, with 16 bases left in between. Together with reference TRBV2 and TRBJ1-1, the CDR3 gives the full variable domain: EPEVTQTPSHQVTQMGQEVILRCVPISNHLYFYWYRQILGQKVEFLVSFYNNEISEKSEIFDDQFSVERPDGSNFTLKIRSTKLEDSAMYFCASKVGVQSTEAFFGQGTRLTVV.

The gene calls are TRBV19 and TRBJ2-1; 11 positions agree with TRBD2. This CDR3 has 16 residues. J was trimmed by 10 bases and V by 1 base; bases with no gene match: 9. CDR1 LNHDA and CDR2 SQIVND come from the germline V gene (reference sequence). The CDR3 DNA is TGTGCCAGTAGTATAGGGGGGATTAGCGGGGGGGTAGAGCAGTTCTTC. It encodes CASSIGGISGGVEQFF. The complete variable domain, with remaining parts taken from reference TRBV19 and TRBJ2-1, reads DGGITQSPKYLFRKEGQNVTLSCEQNLNHDAMYWYRQDPGQGLRLIYYSQIVNDFQKGDIAEGYSVSREKKESFPLTVTSAQKNPTAFYLCASSIGGISGGVEQFFGPGTRLTVL.

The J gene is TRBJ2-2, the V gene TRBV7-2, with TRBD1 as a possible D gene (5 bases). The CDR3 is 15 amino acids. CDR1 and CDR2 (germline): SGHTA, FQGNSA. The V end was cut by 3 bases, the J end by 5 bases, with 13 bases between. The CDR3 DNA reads TGTGCCAGCAGCTTCTCAGGGTATGGAACCGGGGAGCTGTTTTTT. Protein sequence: CASSFSGYGTGELFF.

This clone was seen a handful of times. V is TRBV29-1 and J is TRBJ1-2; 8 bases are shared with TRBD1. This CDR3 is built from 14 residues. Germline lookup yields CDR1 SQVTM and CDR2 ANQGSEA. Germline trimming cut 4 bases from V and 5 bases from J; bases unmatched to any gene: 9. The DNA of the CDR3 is TGCAGCGTTGGGCCCTTGACAGGGGAATATGGCTACACCTTC. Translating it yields CSVGPLTGEYGYTF.

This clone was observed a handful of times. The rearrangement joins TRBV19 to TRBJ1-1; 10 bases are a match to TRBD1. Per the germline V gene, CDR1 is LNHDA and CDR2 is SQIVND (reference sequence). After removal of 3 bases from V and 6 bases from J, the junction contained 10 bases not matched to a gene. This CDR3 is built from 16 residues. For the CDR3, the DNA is TGTGCCAGTAGTATGAGTGGGTGGACAGGGGGATCTGAAGCTTTCTTT. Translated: CASSMSGWTGGSEAFF.

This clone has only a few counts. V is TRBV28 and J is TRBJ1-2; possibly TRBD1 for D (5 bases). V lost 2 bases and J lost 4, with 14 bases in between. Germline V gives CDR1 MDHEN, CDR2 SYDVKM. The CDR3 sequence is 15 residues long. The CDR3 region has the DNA TGTGCCAGCAGTTTAAGCGGACCGAGGGGCTATGGCTACACCTTC. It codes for CASSLSGPRGYGYTF.

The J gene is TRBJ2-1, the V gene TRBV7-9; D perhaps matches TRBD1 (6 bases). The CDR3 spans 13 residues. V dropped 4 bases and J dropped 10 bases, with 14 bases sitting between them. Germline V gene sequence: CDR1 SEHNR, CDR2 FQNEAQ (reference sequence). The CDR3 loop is CASSSDRLIEQFF. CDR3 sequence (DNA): TGTGCCAGCAGCTCAGACAGGCTCATAGAGCAGTTCTTC.

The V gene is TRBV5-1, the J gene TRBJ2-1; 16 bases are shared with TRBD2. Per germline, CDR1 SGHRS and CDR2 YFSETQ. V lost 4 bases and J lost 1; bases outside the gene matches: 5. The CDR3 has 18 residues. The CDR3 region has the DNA TGCGCCAGCAGCCCGGGACTAGCGGGGGGGCGGTCCTACAATGAGCAGTTCTTC. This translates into CASSPGLAGGRSYNEQFF.

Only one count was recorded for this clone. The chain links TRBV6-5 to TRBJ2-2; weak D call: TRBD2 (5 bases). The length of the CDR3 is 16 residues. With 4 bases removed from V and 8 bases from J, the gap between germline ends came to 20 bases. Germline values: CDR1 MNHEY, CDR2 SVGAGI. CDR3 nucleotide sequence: TGTGCCAGCAGTTCTCGCCGGGAACGAGGAACAGGGGAGCTGTTTTTT. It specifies CASSSRRERGTGELFF.

CDR3 bases: TGTGCCAGCAGCTCCGGGCTGGCTTACTACGAGCAGTACTTC. This sequence encodes CASSSGLAYYEQYF. J is TRBJ2-7 and V is TRBV14, with D hard to call. Trimming shortened V by 5 bases and J by 3 bases, and 14 bases separated the two germline ends. CDR1 is SGHDN, CDR2 FVKESK, per germline. The length of the CDR3 is 14 residues. Variable domain in full (rest from reference TRBV14 and TRBJ2-7): EAGVTQFPSHSVIEKGQTVTLRCDPISGHDNLYWYRRVMGKEIKFLLHFVKESKQDESGMPNNRFLAERTGGTYSTLKVQPAELEDSGVYFCASSSGLAYYEQYFGPGTRLTVT.

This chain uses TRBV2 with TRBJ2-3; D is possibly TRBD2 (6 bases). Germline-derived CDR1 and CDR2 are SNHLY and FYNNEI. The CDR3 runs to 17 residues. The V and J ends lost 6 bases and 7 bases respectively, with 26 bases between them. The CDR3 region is CASSPPRLASASNTQYF. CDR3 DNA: TGTGCCAGCAGCCCCCCCCGCCTAGCGTCGGCCTCGAATACGCAGTATTTT.

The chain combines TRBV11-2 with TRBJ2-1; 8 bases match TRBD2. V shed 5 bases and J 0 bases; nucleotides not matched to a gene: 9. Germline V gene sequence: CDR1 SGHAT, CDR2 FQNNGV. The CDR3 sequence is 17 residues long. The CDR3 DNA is TGTGCCAGCAGCCTAGGCATCAGCGGGAGCTCCTACAATGAGCAGTTCTTC. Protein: CASSLGISGSSYNEQFF.

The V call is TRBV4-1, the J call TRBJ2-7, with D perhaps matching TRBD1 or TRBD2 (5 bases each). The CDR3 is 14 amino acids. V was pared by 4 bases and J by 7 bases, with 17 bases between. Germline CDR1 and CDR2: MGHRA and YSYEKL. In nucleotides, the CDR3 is TGCGCCAGCAGCCTACGGGACGAATTGGGTGAGCAGTACTTC. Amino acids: CASSLRDELGEQYF.

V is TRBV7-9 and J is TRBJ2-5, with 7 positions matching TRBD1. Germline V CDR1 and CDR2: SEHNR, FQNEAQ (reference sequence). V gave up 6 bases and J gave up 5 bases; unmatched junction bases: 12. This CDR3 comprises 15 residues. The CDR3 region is CASRHRRTGLETQYF. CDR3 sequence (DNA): TGTGCCAGCAGGCATAGACGGACAGGATTGGAGACCCAGTACTTC.

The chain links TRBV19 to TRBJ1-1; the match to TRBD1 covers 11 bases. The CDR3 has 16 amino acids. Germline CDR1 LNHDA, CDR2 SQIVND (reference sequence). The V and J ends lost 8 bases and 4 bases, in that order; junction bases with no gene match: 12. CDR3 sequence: CASAPGSGTGGTEAFF. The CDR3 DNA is TGTGCCAGTGCTCCGGGGTCCGGGACAGGGGGCACTGAAGCTTTCTTT. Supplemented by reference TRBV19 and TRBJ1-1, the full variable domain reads DGGITQSPKYLFRKEGQNVTLSCEQNLNHDAMYWYRQDPGQGLRLIYYSQIVNDFQKGDIAEGYSVSREKKESFPLTVTSAQKNPTAFYLCASAPGSGTGGTEAFFGQGTRLTVV.

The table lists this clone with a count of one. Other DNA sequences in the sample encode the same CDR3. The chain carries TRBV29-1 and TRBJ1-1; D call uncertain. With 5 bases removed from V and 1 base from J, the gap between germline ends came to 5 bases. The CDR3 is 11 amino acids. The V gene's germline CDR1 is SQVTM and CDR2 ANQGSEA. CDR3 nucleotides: TGCAGCGTTCGAACGAACACTGAAGCTTTCTTT. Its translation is CSVRTNTEAFF. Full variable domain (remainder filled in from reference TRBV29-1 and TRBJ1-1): SAVISQKPSRDICQRGTSLTIQCQVDSQVTMMFWYRQQPGQSLTLIATANQGSEATYESGFVIDKFPISRPNLTFSTLTVSNMSPEDSSIYLCSVRTNTEAFFGQGTRLTVV.

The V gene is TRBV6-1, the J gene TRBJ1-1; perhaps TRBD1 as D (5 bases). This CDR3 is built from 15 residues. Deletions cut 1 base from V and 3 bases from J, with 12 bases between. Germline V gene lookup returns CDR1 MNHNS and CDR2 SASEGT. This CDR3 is CASSEEGREYTEAFF. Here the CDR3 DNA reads TGTGCCAGCAGTGAAGAAGGCAGGGAGTACACTGAAGCTTTCTTT.

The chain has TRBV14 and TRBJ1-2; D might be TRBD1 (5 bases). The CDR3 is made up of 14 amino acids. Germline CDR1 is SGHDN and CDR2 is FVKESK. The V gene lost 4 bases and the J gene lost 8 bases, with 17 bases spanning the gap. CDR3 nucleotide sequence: TGTGCCAGCAGCCTTGGGACTCCCGGAGGAGGCTACACCTTC. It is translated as CASSLGTPGGGYTF.

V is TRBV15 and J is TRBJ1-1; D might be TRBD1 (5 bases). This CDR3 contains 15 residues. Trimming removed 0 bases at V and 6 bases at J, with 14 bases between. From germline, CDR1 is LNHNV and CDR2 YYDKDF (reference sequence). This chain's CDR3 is CATSRDLGLGAEAFF. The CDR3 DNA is TGTGCCACCAGCAGAGATCTAGGGTTGGGGGCTGAAGCTTTCTTT.

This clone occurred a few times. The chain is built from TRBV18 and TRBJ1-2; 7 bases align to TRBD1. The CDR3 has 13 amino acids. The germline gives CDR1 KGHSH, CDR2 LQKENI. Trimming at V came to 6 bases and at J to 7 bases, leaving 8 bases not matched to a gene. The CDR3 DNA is TGTGCCAGCTCGACCGGGACAGAAAGTGGCTACACCTTC. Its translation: CASSTGTESGYTF.

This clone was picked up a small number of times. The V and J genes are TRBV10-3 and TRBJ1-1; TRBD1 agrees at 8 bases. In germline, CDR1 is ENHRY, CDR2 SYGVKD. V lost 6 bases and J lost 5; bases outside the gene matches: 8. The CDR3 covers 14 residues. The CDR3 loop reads CAISGQGLGTEAFF. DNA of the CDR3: TGTGCCATCAGCGGACAGGGTTTGGGGACTGAAGCTTTCTTT.

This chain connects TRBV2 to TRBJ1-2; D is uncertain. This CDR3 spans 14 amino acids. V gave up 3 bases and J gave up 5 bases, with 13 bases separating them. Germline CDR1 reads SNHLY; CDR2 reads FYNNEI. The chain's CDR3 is CASSDTEPGYGYTF. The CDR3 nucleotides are TGTGCCAGCAGTGATACGGAGCCTGGGTATGGCTACACCTTC.

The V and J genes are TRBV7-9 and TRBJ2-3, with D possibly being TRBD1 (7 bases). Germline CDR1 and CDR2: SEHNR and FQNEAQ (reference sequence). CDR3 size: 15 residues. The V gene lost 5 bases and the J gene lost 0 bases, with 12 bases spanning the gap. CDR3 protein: CASSPRGDSTDTQYF. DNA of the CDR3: TGTGCCAGCAGCCCCAGGGGGGACAGCACAGATACGCAGTATTTT.

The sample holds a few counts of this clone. CDR3 sequence (DNA): TGCGCCAGCAGCTTGGCCACGCAGAACTATGGCTACACCTTC. Its protein is CASSLATQNYGYTF. This chain links TRBV5-1 with TRBJ1-2; no definite D call. Germline-derived CDR1 and CDR2 are SGHRS and YFSETQ. The CDR3 is 14 residues long. V lost 0 bases and J 2 bases, leaving 8 bases between the germline ends. Full variable domain (rest looked up from reference TRBV5-1 and TRBJ1-2): KAGVTQTPRYLIKTRGQQVTLSCSPISGHRSVSWYQQTPGQGLQFLFEYFSETQRNKGNFPGRFSGRQFSNSRSEMNVSTLELGDSALYLCASSLATQNYGYTFGSGTRLTVV.

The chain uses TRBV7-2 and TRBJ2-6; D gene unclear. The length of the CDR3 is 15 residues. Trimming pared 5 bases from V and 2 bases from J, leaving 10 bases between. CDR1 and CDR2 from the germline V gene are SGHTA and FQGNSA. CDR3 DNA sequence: TGTGCCAGCAGCCTGACCGGCCCTGGGGCCAACGTCCTGACTTTC. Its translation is CASSLTGPGANVLTF.

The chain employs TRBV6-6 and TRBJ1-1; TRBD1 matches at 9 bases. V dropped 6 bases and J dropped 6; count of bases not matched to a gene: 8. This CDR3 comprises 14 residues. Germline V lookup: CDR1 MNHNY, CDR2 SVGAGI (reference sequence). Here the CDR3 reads CASRKTGGGSEAFF. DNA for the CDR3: TGTGCCAGCAGGAAAACAGGGGGCGGGTCTGAAGCTTTCTTT.